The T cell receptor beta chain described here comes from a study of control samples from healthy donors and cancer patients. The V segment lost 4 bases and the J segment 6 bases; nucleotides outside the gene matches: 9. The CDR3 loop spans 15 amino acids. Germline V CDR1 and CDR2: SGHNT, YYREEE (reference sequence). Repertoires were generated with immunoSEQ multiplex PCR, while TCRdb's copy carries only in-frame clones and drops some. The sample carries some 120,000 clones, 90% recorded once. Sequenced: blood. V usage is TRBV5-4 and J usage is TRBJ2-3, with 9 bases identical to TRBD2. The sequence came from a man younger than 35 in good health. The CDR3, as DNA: TGTGCCAGCAGCACGCTAGCGGGGCCCGAGGATACGCAGTATTTT. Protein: CASSTLAGPEDTQYF.